The rows below give T cell receptor beta chains drawn from one sample of a study of T cell responses to AZD1222 COVID-19 vaccine. Using immunoSEQ multiplex PCR, the repertoire was profiled, and TCRdb retains in-frame clones only, with some absent. The sample has 95,000 to 150,000 clones, 92% seen once. This specimen consisted of peripheral blood, obtained on day 0 of AZD1222 vaccination. These receptors were taken from an adult in good health. The CDR3 runs from the conserved cysteine through the conserved F or W. Each record gives: CDR3 length, clone size, V gene, D gene, J gene, CDR3 protein, CDR3 DNA. The D gene is left open where the match is weak. Part of the rows lack a size; the others show once, few, many or a class for expanded clones.

12,NA,TRBV29-1,NA,TRBJ1-1,CSVVTLRTEAFF,TGCAGCGTTGTAACCCTAAGGACTGAAGCTTTCTTT
13,NA,TRBV7-2,NA,TRBJ1-3,CASSLDVRNTIYF,TGTGCCAGCAGCTTAGATGTCAGAAACACCATATATTTT
13,NA,TRBV19,TRBD1,TRBJ1-1,CASSYRGGGEAFF,TGTGCCAGTAGTTACAGGGGTGGTGGTGAAGCTTTCTTT
20,NA,TRBV10-1,NA,TRBJ2-1,CASSGHPPSGASNNYNEQFF,TGCGCCAGCAGTGGACACCCACCTTCTGGGGCTAGCAATAATTACAATGAGCAGTTCTTC
15,few,TRBV18,NA,TRBJ1-2,CASSPSAGANYGYTF,TGTGCCAGCTCACCCTCCGCAGGAGCTAACTATGGCTACACCTTC
17,NA,TRBV9,TRBD1,TRBJ1-4,CASSSQKRTGRGEKLFF,TGTGCCAGCAGCTCTCAAAAGAGGACAGGGCGAGGTGAAAAACTGTTTTTT
15,NA,TRBV6-1,NA,TRBJ2-3,CASSDGQSGADTQYF,TGTGCCAGCAGTGATGGACAGTCTGGGGCAGATACGCAGTATTTT
14,NA,TRBV27,NA,TRBJ2-7,CASSLSNRAYEQYF,TGTGCCAGCAGTTTATCGAACAGGGCCTACGAGCAGTACTTC
11,NA,TRBV12-3/TRBV12-4,NA,TRBJ1-1,CASSPLTEAFF,TGTGCCAGCAGTCCGCTCACTGAAGCTTTCTTT
14,NA,TRBV9,NA,TRBJ1-6,CASGAGQQNSPLHF,TGTGCCAGCGGTGCAGGACAGCAAAATTCACCCCTCCACTTT
17,once,TRBV12-2,NA,TRBJ1-1,CASRLVGSRWRNTEAFF,TGTGCAAGTCGCTTAGTGGGCTCTCGCTGGCGGAACACTGAAGCTTTCTTT
15,NA,TRBV19,NA,TRBJ2-1,CASSITRTGSDEQFF,TGTGCCAGTAGTATAACACGCACGGGCAGCGATGAGCAGTTCTTC
15,NA,TRBV5-1,TRBD1,TRBJ1-2,CASSLDLGQNSRYTF,TGCGCCAGCAGCTTGGACCTGGGACAGAACTCTCGCTACACCTTC
16,once,TRBV6-5,NA,TRBJ2-2,CASSYFGGVVPGELFF,TGTGCCAGCAGTTACTTCGGAGGGGTGGTACCCGGGGAGCTGTTTTTT
14,NA,TRBV3-1/TRBV3-2,TRBD2,TRBJ2-7,CASSDMGLAGEQYF,TGTGCCAGCAGCGATATGGGACTAGCTGGCGAGCAGTACTTC
13,NA,TRBV5-4,NA,TRBJ2-5,CASSAPLLETQYF,TGTGCCAGCAGCGCCCCCTTACTAGAGACCCAGTACTTC
14,NA,TRBV9,NA,TRBJ1-1,CASSVGPLNTEAFF,TGTGCCAGCAGCGTAGGACCCTTGAACACTGAAGCTTTCTTT
14,NA,TRBV29-1,NA,TRBJ1-2,CSVWTDQTLNGYTF,TGCAGCGTCTGGACGGACCAAACTTTAAATGGCTACACCTTC
13,NA,TRBV9,NA,TRBJ2-7,CASSVGKKDEQYF,TGTGCCAGCAGCGTCGGGAAAAAAGACGAGCAGTACTTC
15,NA,TRBV7-9,NA,TRBJ2-3,CASSLVGGMANTQYF,TGTGCCAGCAGCTTAGTGGGCGGGATGGCGAATACGCAGTATTTT
13,NA,TRBV7-9,NA,TRBJ2-3,CASSLEPSGTQYF,TGTGCCAGCAGCTTGGAGCCCTCAGGTACGCAGTATTTT
18,NA,TRBV28,NA,TRBJ2-7,CASSLYLALQGFAYEQYF,TGTGCCAGCAGTTTATACCTAGCACTCCAAGGGTTTGCCTACGAGCAGTACTTC
13,NA,TRBV7-2,NA,TRBJ2-7,CASSLDSGYEQYF,TGTGCCAGCAGCTTAGATTCGGGGTACGAGCAGTACTTC
14,NA,TRBV9,TRBD2,TRBJ2-7,CASSVTAGANEQYF,TGTGCCAGCAGCGTCACGGCGGGAGCTAACGAGCAGTACTTC
14,NA,TRBV6-1,NA,TRBJ1-5,CASSEVVSNQPQHF,TGTGCCAGCAGTGAAGTGGTTAGCAATCAGCCCCAGCATTTT
11,NA,TRBV19,NA,TRBJ1-2,CASSRYYGYTF,TGTGCCAGTAGCAGATACTATGGCTACACCTTC
13,NA,TRBV10-3,TRBD1,TRBJ2-7,CAIADRGMREQYF,TGTGCCATCGCCGACAGGGGAATGAGAGAGCAGTACTTC
13,once,TRBV7-8,TRBD1,TRBJ1-1,CASSSRGETEAFF,TGTGCCAGCAGCTCCAGGGGGGAGACTGAAGCTTTCTTT
16,NA,TRBV10-3,TRBD1,TRBJ1-2,CAISDDTGTGDYGYTF,TGTGCCATCAGTGATGATACCGGGACAGGGGACTATGGCTACACCTTC
16,once,TRBV4-3,NA,TRBJ1-5,CASSQGLGRGGQPQHF,TGCGCCAGCAGCCAAGGATTGGGGAGGGGAGGCCAGCCCCAGCATTTT
10,NA,TRBV20-1,NA,TRBJ2-3,CSAHLDTQYF,TGCAGTGCCCATTTAGATACGCAGTATTTT
17,NA,TRBV9,NA,TRBJ1-2,CASSPSQSFGQNYGYTF,TGTGCCAGCAGCCCCTCACAATCGTTCGGGCAGAACTATGGCTACACCTTC
15,NA,TRBV19,NA,TRBJ2-1,CASSPQGAPYNEQFF,TGTGCCAGTAGTCCCCAGGGTGCCCCCTACAATGAGCAGTTCTTC
18,NA,TRBV18,NA,TRBJ1-6,CASSPPGPTPSYNSPLHF,TGTGCCAGCTCACCACCGGGGCCTACGCCCTCCTATAATTCACCCCTCCACTTT
14,NA,TRBV7-8,TRBD1,TRBJ2-4,CASSARTGINIQYF,TGTGCCAGCAGCGCGAGGACAGGGATAAACATTCAGTACTTC